This T cell receptor beta chain was identified during a study of identical twins. Via MiXCR, TCRdb re-called the 5' RACE reads, giving one row per CDR3 protein. The sample contains approximately 490,000 distinct CDR3 sequences, more than 20% of which appear only once. V lost 5 bases and J lost 2, with 14 bases in between. The CDR3 sequence is 15 residues long. Germline V gene sequence: CDR1 KGHDR, CDR2 SFDVKD. General observations from the study: The same donors were not followed; conclusions instead depended on cross-sectional statistical analysis. Monozygotic twins shared more out-of-frame TCR alpha than recombination models predicted. Twin-shared out-of-frame alpha sequences were enriched for low generation probability.

This clonotype was found a few times. Antigen unknown. These data were also filed under a second study, of yellow fever vaccine responses in identical twins.

Material for sequencing was CD4+ T cells sorted from blood. The clonotype comes from a woman aged 18-29 years in good health. The V and J genes are TRBV24-1 and TRBJ2-5; D call uncertain. The CDR3 nucleotides are TGTGCCACCAGTGTGTCGGCGACAACGCAAGAGACCCAGTACTTC. It yields the protein CATSVSATTQETQYF.